The next 16 T cell receptor beta chains were all read from a single sample in a study of vaccination effects on CD4 cells after COVID-19. Prior to sequencing, the ViraFEST assay stimulated PBMC with viral peptide pools, which expanded the antigen-specific CD4+ T cells. Researchers isolated CD4+ T cells once ten to eleven days of culture had elapsed. Participants received two doses of either the BNT162b2 or mRNA-1273 vaccine. For these receptors, no antigen is known. Clones were sequenced by immunoSEQ multiplex PCR, and TCRdb holds only the in-frame ones, with some missing. The sample records approximately 29,000 clones, around four fifths being singletons. This specimen was CD4+ T cells from PBMCs cultured with HCoV-NL63 spike peptides, taken after COVID-19 vaccination. The source of these receptors is a human donor who received a COVID-19 vaccine.

V is TRBV18 and J is TRBJ1-4; TRBD1 agrees at 8 bases. V lost 5 bases to trimming and J lost 7 bases; unmatched junction nucleotides: 6. Germline CDR1 is KGHSH and CDR2 is LQKENI. This CDR3 has 14 amino acids. This CDR3 reads CASSTDRDGEKLFF. Written as DNA, the CDR3 is TGTGCCAGCTCAACGGACAGGGACGGTGAAAAACTGTTTTTT.

The count of this clone is one. This chain uses TRBV19 with TRBJ2-1; a weak D match, TRBD2 (5 bases). V was clipped by 7 bases and J by 10 bases, with 14 bases between them. From germline, CDR1 is LNHDA and CDR2 SQIVND (reference sequence). This CDR3 is built from 12 residues. Here the CDR3 DNA reads TGTGCCAGTAATTTTAGACGGGGAGAGCAGTTCTTC. Translation gives CASNFRRGEQFF.

In this sample, this clone turned up a few times. The chain is built from TRBV3-1 (or the pseudogene TRBV3-2) and TRBJ1-1, with a weak D call TRBD1 (5 bases). Trimming removed 5 bases from V and 3 bases from J, with 13 bases in between. This CDR3 is built from 14 residues. From germline, CDR1 is LGHDT and CDR2 YNNKEL (reference sequence). CDR3 in amino acids: CASSFREGDTEAFF. The CDR3 coding sequence is TGTGCCAGCAGCTTCAGGGAAGGGGACACTGAAGCTTTCTTT.

The chain recombines TRBV11-2 with TRBJ2-3; 10 bases fit TRBD2. The CDR3 runs to 16 residues. CDR1 SGHAT and CDR2 FQNNGV come from the germline V gene. Germline trimming cut 4 bases from V and 7 bases from J; bases unmatched to any gene: 11. The CDR3: CASSSRTSGLSNTQYF. The CDR3 DNA reads TGTGCCAGCAGCTCACGGACTAGCGGCCTGTCAAATACGCAGTATTTT.

The chain employs TRBV15 and TRBJ1-2; 7 bases are a match to TRBD1. Germline V lookup: CDR1 LNHNV, CDR2 YYDKDF (reference sequence). This CDR3 is built from 14 residues. The trim removed 0 bases at V and 8 bases at J, leaving 6 bases unmatched. CDR3 region: CATSRDTGAGGYTF. The CDR3 nucleotides read TGTGCCACCAGCAGAGACACAGGGGCCGGAGGCTACACCTTC.

This chain uses TRBV7-9 with TRBJ1-5; 9 bases are shared with TRBD1. V dropped 3 bases and J dropped 5; count of bases not matched to a gene: 5. The CDR3 consists of 15 residues. In germline, CDR1 is SEHNR, CDR2 FQNEAQ (reference sequence). The CDR3 coding sequence is TGTGCCAGCAGCTTTGGGACAGGGAGGCATCAGCCCCAGCATTTT. It yields the protein CASSFGTGRHQPQHF. Using reference TRBV7-9 and TRBJ1-5 for the parts outside the CDR3, the full variable domain is DTGVSQNPRHKITKRGQNVTFRCDPISEHNRLYWYRQTLGQGPEFLTYFQNEAQLEKSRLLSDRFSAERPKGSFSTLEIQRTEQGDSAMYLCASSFGTGRHQPQHFGDGTRLSIL.

The chain couples TRBV6-5 to TRBJ2-5; TRBD1 might be the D (5 bases). Germline CDR1 is MNHEY and CDR2 is SVGAGI. This CDR3 is built from 15 residues. V lost 2 bases, J lost 5 bases, and 15 bases lay in between. The CDR3 loop is CASSYGAVGGETQYF. CDR3 sequence (DNA): TGTGCCAGCAGTTACGGGGCGGTGGGTGGCGAGACCCAGTACTTC.

This chain links TRBV10-1 with TRBJ2-7; no reliable D call. CDR3 length: 10 residues. Germline CDR1 reads WNHNN; CDR2 reads SYGVQD (reference sequence). V lost 8 bases to trimming and J lost 3 bases, with 5 bases between them. CDR3: CASGDYEQYF. CDR3 nucleotide sequence: TGCGCCAGCGGAGACTACGAGCAGTACTTC.

The gene calls are TRBV5-4 and TRBJ2-6; the D gene is possibly TRBD2 (6 bases). Germline CDR1 and CDR2: SGHNT and YYREEE (reference sequence). The CDR3 extends over 17 amino acids. V lost 4 bases to trimming and J lost 0 bases, with 14 bases between them. The CDR3 reads CASSTRRESSGANVLTF. DNA for the CDR3: TGTGCCAGCAGCACCAGACGGGAGAGCTCTGGGGCCAACGTCCTGACTTTC.

The chain carries TRBV4-1 and TRBJ2-7; TRBD2 aligns across 11 bases. J was trimmed by 5 bases and V by 2 bases; bases with no gene match: 5. CDR1 and CDR2 from the germline V gene are MGHRA and YSYEKL. The CDR3 consists of 15 residues. The DNA of the CDR3 is TGCGCCAGCAGCCAAAAGGGACTAGCGGCCGACGAGCAGTACTTC. Protein sequence: CASSQKGLAADEQYF.

The rearrangement links TRBV7-9 to TRBJ1-2; no firm D call. CDR3 length equals 14 residues. The germline V and J ends were trimmed by 5 bases and 8 bases, with 18 bases remaining between them. Germline CDR1 is SEHNR and CDR2 is FQNEAQ (reference sequence). CDR3 DNA sequence: TGTGCCAGCAGCCCACCAGAGGACCGCCGGGGCTACACCTTC. It specifies CASSPPEDRRGYTF.

The gene calls are TRBV18 and TRBJ1-5; 12 nucleotides line up with TRBD1. CDR3 length: 19 amino acids. CDR1 is KGHSH and CDR2 is LQKENI in the germline V gene. The junction had 7 bases not matched to a gene; V was cut back by 1 base and J by 0 bases. The CDR3 bases are TGTGCCAGCTCACCACGAACCGGGACAGGGGGCACTAGCAATCAGCCCCAGCATTTT. Its protein product is CASSPRTGTGGTSNQPQHF.

This clone appeared once. J is TRBJ2-2 and V is TRBV28, with 11 positions matching TRBD2. Unmatched junction bases numbered 4, after V lost 4 bases and J lost 6 bases. The CDR3 has 15 residues. CDR1 and CDR2 from the germline V gene are MDHEN and SYDVKM. In DNA form, the CDR3 reads TGTGCCAGCAGTTCCCCGGGACTAGCGGCCGGGGAGCTGTTTTTT. Residues: CASSSPGLAAGELFF.

This chain links TRBV27 with TRBJ2-7, with a possible D match to TRBD1 (6 bases). The germline V gene has CDR1 MNHEY and CDR2 SMNVEV (reference sequence). The germline V and J ends were trimmed by 3 bases and 11 bases, with 14 bases remaining between them. The CDR3 length is 12 residues. As DNA, the CDR3 is TGTGCCAGCAGTTTCCCTGGACAGCCGAAGTACTTC. Translated, it gives CASSFPGQPKYF.

The count of this clone is one. V usage is TRBV10-3 and J usage is TRBJ2-3; 12 nucleotides line up with TRBD2. This CDR3 is built from 14 residues. Germline CDR1 ENHRY, CDR2 SYGVKD. The junction had 4 bases not matched to a gene; V was cut back by 6 bases and J by 6 bases. CDR3 nucleotide sequence: TGTGCCATCAGGGAAGGACTAGCGGGGGATACGCAGTATTTT. Translated: CAIREGLAGDTQYF.

The chain has TRBV7-8 and TRBJ1-3, with unresolved D. The germline gives CDR1 SGHVS, CDR2 FQNEAQ. The length of the CDR3 is 16 residues. Deletions cut 4 bases from V and 0 bases from J, with 13 bases between. The CDR3 loop reads CASSSRLQVSGNTIYF. CDR3 nucleotide sequence: TGTGCCAGCAGCTCAAGACTGCAGGTCTCTGGAAACACCATATATTTT.